This TCR beta chain was captured in a study of cytomegalovirus exposure and HLA in healthy donors. Study-wide results and limits: Previously analyzed data showed that most TCR beta V segments were productive at a frequency of about 87% or about 30%.

As to this clone: What it binds is not known.

A multiplex PCR was run with 60 Vbeta primers and 13 Jbeta primers. Sequencing used immunoSEQ multiplex PCR; TCRdb keeps in-frame clones, though not all of them. The table includes 55,000 to 80,000 clones, roughly 86% detected once. This receptor was obtained from a man between 18 and 29 years old in good health and CMV-seronegative. Source material: PBMCs.

The CDR3 coding sequence is TGTGCCAGCAGCTTAGAACTAGCGGGGGGGCGGGAGCAGTTCTTC. It yields the protein CASSLELAGGREQFF. The J gene is TRBJ2-1, the V gene TRBV7-2, with 13 bases that match TRBD2. Looked up from germline, CDR1 is SGHTA and CDR2 is FQGNSA. Losses at the gene ends were 1 base for V and 10 bases for J; bases not matched to a gene: 4. The CDR3 consists of 15 residues.